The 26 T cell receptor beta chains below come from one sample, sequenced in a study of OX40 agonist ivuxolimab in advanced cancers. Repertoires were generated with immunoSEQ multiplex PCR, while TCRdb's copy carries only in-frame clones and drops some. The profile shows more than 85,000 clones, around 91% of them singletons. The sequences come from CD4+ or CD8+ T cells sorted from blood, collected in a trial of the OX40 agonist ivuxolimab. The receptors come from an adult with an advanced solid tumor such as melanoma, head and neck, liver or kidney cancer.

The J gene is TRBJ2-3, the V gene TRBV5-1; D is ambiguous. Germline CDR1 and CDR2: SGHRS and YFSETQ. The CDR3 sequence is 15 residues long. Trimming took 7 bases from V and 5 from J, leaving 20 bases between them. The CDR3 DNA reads TGCGCCAGCGGTCTTGAAGGACGCACCATAGATACGCAGTATTTT. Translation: CASGLEGRTIDTQYF.

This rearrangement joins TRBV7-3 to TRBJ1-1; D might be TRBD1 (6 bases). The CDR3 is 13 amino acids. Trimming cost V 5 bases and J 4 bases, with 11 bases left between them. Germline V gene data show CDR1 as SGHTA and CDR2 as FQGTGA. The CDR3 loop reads CASSGGGGTEAFF. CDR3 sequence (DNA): TGTGCCAGCAGCGGCGGAGGGGGCACTGAAGCTTTCTTT.

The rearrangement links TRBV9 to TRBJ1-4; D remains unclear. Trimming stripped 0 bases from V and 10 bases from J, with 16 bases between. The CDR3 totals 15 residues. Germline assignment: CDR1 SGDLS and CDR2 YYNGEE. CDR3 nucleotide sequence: TGTGCCAGCAGCGTAGGAGTCTCCGAAGGATCAAAACTGTTTTTT. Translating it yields CASSVGVSEGSKLFF. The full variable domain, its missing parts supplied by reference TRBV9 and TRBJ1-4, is DSGVTQTPKHLITATGQRVTLRCSPRSGDLSVYWYQQSLDQGLQFLIQYYNGEERAKGNILERFSAQQFPDLHSELNLSSLELGDSALYFCASSVGVSEGSKLFFGSGTQLSVL.

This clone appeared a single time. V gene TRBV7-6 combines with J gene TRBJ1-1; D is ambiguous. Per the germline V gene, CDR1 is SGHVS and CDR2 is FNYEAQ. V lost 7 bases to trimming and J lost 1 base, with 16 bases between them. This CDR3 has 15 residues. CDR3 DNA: TGTGCCAGCACCTTCCCGGGTGGAGGGAACACTGAAGCTTTCTTT. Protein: CASTFPGGGNTEAFF.

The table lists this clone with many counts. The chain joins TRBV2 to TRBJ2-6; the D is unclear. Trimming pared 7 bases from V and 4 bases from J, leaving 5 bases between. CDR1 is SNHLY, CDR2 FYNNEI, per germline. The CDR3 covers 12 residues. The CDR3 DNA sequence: TGTGCCAGCAAGTCGGGGGCCAACGTCCTGACTTTC. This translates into CASKSGANVLTF. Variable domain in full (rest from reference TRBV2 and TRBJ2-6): EPEVTQTPSHQVTQMGQEVILRCVPISNHLYFYWYRQILGQKVEFLVSFYNNEISEKSEIFDDQFSVERPDGSNFTLKIRSTKLEDSAMYFCASKSGANVLTFGAGSRLTVL.

The CDR3 sequence is CASSLGLRGKRYEQYF. The DNA of the CDR3 is TGTGCCAGCAGTTTAGGCCTCAGGGGGAAACGCTACGAGCAGTACTTC. The chain employs TRBV27 and TRBJ2-7, with 7 bases matching TRBD1. Per the germline V gene, CDR1 is MNHEY and CDR2 is SMNVEV (reference sequence). The J segment lost 3 bases and the V segment lost 2 bases, leaving 10 bases of the junction unmatched. The CDR3 runs 16 residues.

The CDR3 DNA reads TGTGCCAGCAGCCCGTCACGGATAGTGAACACCGGGGAGCTGTTTTTT. Translation: CASSPSRIVNTGELFF. J is TRBJ2-2 and V is TRBV28, with D unclear. Trimming left V 6 bases short and J 1 base short, with 15 bases between. This CDR3 comprises 16 residues. Germline V gene sequence: CDR1 MDHEN, CDR2 SYDVKM.

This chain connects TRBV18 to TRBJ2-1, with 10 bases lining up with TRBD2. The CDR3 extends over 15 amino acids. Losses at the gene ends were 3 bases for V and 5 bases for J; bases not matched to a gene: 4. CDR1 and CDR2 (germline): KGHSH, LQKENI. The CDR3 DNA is TGTGCCAGCTCACCCCTAGCGGGGGTAAACAATGAGCAGTTCTTC. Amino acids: CASSPLAGVNNEQFF. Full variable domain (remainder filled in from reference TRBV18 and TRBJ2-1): NAGVMQNPRHLVRRRGQEARLRCSPMKGHSHVYWYRQLPEEGLKFMVYLQKENIIDESGMPKERFSAEFPKEGPSILRIQQVVRGDSAAYFCASSPLAGVNNEQFFGPGTRLTVL.

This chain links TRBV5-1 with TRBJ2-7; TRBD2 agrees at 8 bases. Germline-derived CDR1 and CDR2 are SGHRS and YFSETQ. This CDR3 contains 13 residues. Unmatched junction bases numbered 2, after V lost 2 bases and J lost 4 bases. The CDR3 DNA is TGCGCCAGCAGCTTTACGGGAGGGTACGAGCAGTACTTC. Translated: CASSFTGGYEQYF. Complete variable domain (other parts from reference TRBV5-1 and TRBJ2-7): KAGVTQTPRYLIKTRGQQVTLSCSPISGHRSVSWYQQTPGQGLQFLFEYFSETQRNKGNFPGRFSGRQFSNSRSEMNVSTLELGDSALYLCASSFTGGYEQYFGPGTRLTVT.

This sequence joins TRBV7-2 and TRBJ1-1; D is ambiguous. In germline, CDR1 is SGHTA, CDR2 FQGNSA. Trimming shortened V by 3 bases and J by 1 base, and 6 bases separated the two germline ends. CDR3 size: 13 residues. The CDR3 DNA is TGTGCCAGCAGCTTTCACGGGAACACTGAAGCTTTCTTT. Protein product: CASSFHGNTEAFF. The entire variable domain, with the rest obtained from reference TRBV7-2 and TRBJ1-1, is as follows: GAGVSQSPSNKVTEKGKDVELRCDPISGHTALYWYRQSLGQGLEFLIYFQGNSAPDKSGLPSDRFSAERTGGSVSTLTIQRTQQEDSAVYLCASSFHGNTEAFFGQGTRLTVV.

The CDR3 region has the DNA TGTGCCTGGAACCGTGGGCAGGGGGCGTACAATGAGCAGTTCTTC. Residues: CAWNRGQGAYNEQFF. V is TRBV30 and J is TRBJ2-1; 8 bases match TRBD1. The CDR3 has 15 residues. V gave up 4 bases and J gave up 4 bases; unmatched junction bases: 9. CDR1 and CDR2 from the germline V gene are GTSNPN and SVGIG (reference sequence).

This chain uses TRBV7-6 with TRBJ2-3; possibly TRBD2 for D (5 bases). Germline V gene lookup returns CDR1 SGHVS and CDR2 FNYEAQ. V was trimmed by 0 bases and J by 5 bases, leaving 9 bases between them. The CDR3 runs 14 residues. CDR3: CASSLARAGDTQYF. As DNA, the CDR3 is TGTGCCAGCAGCTTAGCTAGGGCGGGAGATACGCAGTATTTT.

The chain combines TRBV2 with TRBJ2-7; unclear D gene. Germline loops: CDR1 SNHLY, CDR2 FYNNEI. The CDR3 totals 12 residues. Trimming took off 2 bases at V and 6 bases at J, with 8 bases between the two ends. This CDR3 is CASSEFGVEQYF. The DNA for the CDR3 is TGTGCCAGCAGTGAATTTGGTGTCGAGCAGTACTTC.

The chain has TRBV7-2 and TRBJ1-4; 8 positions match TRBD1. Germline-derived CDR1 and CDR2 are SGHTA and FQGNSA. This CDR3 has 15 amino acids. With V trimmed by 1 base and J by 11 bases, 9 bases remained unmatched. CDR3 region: CASSLGASTGGKLFF. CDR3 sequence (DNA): TGTGCCAGCAGCTTAGGGGCCAGCACAGGGGGGAAACTGTTTTTT.

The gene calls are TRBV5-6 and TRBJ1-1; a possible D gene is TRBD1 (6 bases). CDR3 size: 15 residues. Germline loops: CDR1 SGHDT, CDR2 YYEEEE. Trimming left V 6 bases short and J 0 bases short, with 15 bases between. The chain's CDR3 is CASIQTGGMNTEAFF. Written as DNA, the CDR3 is TGTGCCAGCATCCAGACAGGAGGAATGAACACTGAAGCTTTCTTT.

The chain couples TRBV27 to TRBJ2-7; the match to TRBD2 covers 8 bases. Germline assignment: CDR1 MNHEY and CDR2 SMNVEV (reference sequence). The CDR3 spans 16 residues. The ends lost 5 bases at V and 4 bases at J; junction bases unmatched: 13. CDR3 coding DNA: TGTGCCAGCAGTGTAACGGGCGCGCGGGAGGCTTACGAGCAGTACTTC. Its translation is CASSVTGAREAYEQYF.

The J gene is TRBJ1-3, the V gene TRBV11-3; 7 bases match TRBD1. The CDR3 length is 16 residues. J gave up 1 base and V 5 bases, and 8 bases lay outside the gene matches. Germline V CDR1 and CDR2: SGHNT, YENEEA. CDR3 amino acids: CASSPNLQGSGNTIYF. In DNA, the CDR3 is TGTGCCAGCAGCCCAAACCTACAGGGGTCTGGAAACACCATATATTTT.

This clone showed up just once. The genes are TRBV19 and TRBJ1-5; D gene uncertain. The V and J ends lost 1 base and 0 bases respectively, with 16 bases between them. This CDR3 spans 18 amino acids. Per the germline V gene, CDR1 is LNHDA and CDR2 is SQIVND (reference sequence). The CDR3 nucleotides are TGTGCCAGTAGTATAGCCCCCCAAACATGGGATAGCAATCAGCCCCAGCATTTT. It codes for CASSIAPQTWDSNQPQHF.

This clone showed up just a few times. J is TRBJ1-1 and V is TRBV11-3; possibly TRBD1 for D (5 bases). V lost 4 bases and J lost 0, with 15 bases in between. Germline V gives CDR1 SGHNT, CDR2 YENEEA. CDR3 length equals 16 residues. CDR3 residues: CASSSSTAGLNTEAFF. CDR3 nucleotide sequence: TGTGCCAGCAGCTCATCGACAGCGGGACTGAACACTGAAGCTTTCTTT.

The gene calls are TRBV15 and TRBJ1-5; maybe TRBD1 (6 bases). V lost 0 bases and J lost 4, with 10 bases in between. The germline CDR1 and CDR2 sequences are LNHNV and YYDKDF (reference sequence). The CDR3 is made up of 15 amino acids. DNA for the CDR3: TGTGCCACCAGCAGAGACCCACAGGGAAATCAGCCCCAGCATTTT. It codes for CATSRDPQGNQPQHF.

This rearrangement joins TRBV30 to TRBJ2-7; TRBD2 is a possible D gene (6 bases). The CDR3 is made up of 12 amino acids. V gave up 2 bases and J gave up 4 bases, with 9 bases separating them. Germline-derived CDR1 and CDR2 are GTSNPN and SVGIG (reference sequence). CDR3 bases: TGTGCCTGGAGTTGGGGGGAATACGAGCAGTACTTC. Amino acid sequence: CAWSWGEYEQYF.

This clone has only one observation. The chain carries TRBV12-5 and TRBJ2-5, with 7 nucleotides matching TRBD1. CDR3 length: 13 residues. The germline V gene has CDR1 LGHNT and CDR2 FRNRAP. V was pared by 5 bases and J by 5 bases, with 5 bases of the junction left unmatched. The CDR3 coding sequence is TGTGCTAGTGGTGACAGGGATAAGGAGACCCAGTACTTC. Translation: CASGDRDKETQYF.

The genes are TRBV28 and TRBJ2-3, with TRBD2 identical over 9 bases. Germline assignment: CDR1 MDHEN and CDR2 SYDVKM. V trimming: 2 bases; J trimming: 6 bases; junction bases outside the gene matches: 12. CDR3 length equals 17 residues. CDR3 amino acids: CASSLRGASGTWDTQYF. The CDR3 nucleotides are TGTGCCAGCAGTTTAAGGGGGGCTAGCGGGACTTGGGATACGCAGTATTTT.

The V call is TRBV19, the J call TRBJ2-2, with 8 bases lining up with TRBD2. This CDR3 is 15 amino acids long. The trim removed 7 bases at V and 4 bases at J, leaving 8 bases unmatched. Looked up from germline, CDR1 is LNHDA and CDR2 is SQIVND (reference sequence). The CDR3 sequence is CASTSGGVPTGELFF. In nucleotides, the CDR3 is TGTGCCAGTACCTCGGGAGGGGTCCCCACCGGGGAGCTGTTTTTT.

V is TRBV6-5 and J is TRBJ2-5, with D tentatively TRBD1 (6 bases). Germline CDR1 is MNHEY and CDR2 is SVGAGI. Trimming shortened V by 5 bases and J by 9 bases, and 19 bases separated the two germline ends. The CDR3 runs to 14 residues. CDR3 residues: CASSRASVPGAQYF. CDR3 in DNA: TGTGCCAGCAGTCGGGCGTCGGTCCCAGGGGCCCAGTACTTC.

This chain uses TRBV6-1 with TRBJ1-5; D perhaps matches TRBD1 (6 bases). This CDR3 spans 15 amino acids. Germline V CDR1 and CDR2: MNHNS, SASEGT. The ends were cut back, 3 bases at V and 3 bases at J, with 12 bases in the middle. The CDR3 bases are TGTGCCAGCAGTGATGGCGGACAGTTCAATCAGCCCCAGCATTTT. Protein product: CASSDGGQFNQPQHF.